Presented here are 5 T cell receptor beta chains from one specimen sequenced in a study of blood T cell repertoires in COVID-19. Libraries were prepared by immunoSEQ multiplex PCR; TCRdb keeps only in-frame clonotypes and omits some of them. The table shows 150,000 to 200,000 clones, with 75% to 90% occurring only once. What was sequenced was PBMCs or T cells enriched from blood (not recorded which). The source of these receptors is a woman aged 55-70 years who had recovered from COVID-19.

This CDR3 reads CSSIGGNEQFF. DNA for the CDR3: TGCAGTAGTATCGGGGGAAATGAGCAGTTCTTC. This chain joins TRBV20-1 and TRBJ2-1; tentatively, D is TRBD2 (6 bases). Per the germline V gene, CDR1 is DFQATT and CDR2 is SNEGSKA (reference sequence). V lost 8 bases and J 7 bases, leaving 12 bases between the germline ends. This CDR3 contains 11 residues.

The chain links TRBV30 to TRBJ2-1; possible D gene TRBD1, 8 bases. V was shortened by 2 bases and J by 8 bases, with 16 bases between the two germline ends. The CDR3 extends over 14 amino acids. Germline CDR1 reads GTSNPN; CDR2 reads SVGIG (reference sequence). As DNA, the CDR3 is TGTGCCTGGAGTAAGAACACAGGGGGGGATGAGCAGTTCTTC. Protein sequence: CAWSKNTGGDEQFF.

This rearrangement joins TRBV5-1 to TRBJ2-1, with 8 nucleotides matching TRBD1. There are 15 residues in the CDR3. V gave up 6 bases and J gave up 8 bases; unmatched junction bases: 13. Germline V CDR1 and CDR2: SGHRS, YFSETQ. DNA for the CDR3: TGCGCCAGCACCCAGGGCAGGGGGCAATCCGATGAGCAGTTCTTC. It yields the protein CASTQGRGQSDEQFF. The whole variable domain, remainder taken from reference TRBV5-1 and TRBJ2-1, is KAGVTQTPRYLIKTRGQQVTLSCSPISGHRSVSWYQQTPGQGLQFLFEYFSETQRNKGNFPGRFSGRQFSNSRSEMNVSTLELGDSALYLCASTQGRGQSDEQFFGPGTRLTVL.

The chain couples TRBV5-1 to TRBJ1-1; possible D gene TRBD1, 5 bases. V gave up 7 bases and J gave up 0 bases, with 13 bases separating them. From germline, CDR1 is SGHRS and CDR2 YFSETQ. The CDR3 extends over 14 amino acids. CDR3 coding DNA: TGCGCCAGCGGAGAGTCGACAGTGAACACTGAAGCTTTCTTT. Its protein product is CASGESTVNTEAFF.

The chain links TRBV12-5 to TRBJ2-2, with D possibly TRBD2 on 5 matching bases. Germline values: CDR1 LGHNT, CDR2 FRNRAP. V shed 3 bases and J shed 0 bases, with 8 bases lying between them. The CDR3 length is 15 residues. The CDR3 DNA reads TGTGCTAGTGGTTTCGGGGTTGCGAACACCGGGGAGCTGTTTTTT. Translating gives CASGFGVANTGELFF.